A selection of T cell receptor beta chains follows, all from one sample in a study of glioma-infiltrating T cells after dendritic cell vaccination. TCRdb's table, derived via immunoSEQ multiplex PCR, lists solely in-frame clones and lacks some. Seen here are 99,000 or so clones, roughly 80% observed once, and the top ten hold approximately 5.4%. This specimen consisted of blood, obtained after dendritic cell vaccination. The receptors here all came from a human donor with glioblastoma. Each CDR3 is given with its conserved first and last residue. The D gene is left open where the match is weak. Rows give clone size only sometimes, using once, few, many, or a class for an expanded clone.

v_gene: TRBV5-1; abundance: .; j_gene: TRBJ2-7; d_gene: .; CDR3nt: TGCGCCAGCAGCTTGGACAGGGAGGGCGAGCAGTACTTC; CDR3aa: CASSLDREGEQYF
v_gene: TRBV19; abundance: .; j_gene: TRBJ1-1; d_gene: .; CDR3nt: TGTGCCAGTAGTATTTCGACAGGTAACACTGAAGCTTTCTTT; CDR3aa: CASSISTGNTEAFF
v_gene: TRBV30; abundance: many; j_gene: TRBJ1-4; d_gene: TRBD1; CDR3nt: TGTGCCTGGAGTAAACGACAGGGGATGAGTGAAAAACTGTTTTTT; CDR3aa: CAWSKRQGMSEKLFF
v_gene: TRBV2; abundance: .; j_gene: TRBJ1-5; d_gene: .; CDR3nt: TGTGCCAGCAACAGGCGAGATCAGCCCCAGCATTTT; CDR3aa: CASNRRDQPQHF
v_gene: TRBV30; abundance: .; j_gene: TRBJ1-3; d_gene: .; CDR3nt: TGTGCCTGGAGAAGAATACAGGGAAGCTCTGGAAACACCATATATTTT; CDR3aa: CAWRRIQGSSGNTIYF
v_gene: TRBV2; abundance: few; j_gene: TRBJ1-4; d_gene: .; CDR3nt: TGTGCCAGCAGTATCGACAGGAGAACTAATGAAAAACTGTTTTTT; CDR3aa: CASSIDRRTNEKLFF
v_gene: TRBV6-5; abundance: .; j_gene: TRBJ1-2; d_gene: TRBD1; CDR3nt: TGTGCCAGCAGTAAAGACAGGGCTGGCTACACCTTC; CDR3aa: CASSKDRAGYTF
v_gene: TRBV5-1; abundance: .; j_gene: TRBJ1-3; d_gene: .; CDR3nt: TGCGCCAGCAGCCCAAGCCCGGGGGGGGGCTCTGGAAACACCATATATTTT; CDR3aa: CASSPSPGGGSGNTIYF
v_gene: TRBV6-5; abundance: .; j_gene: TRBJ2-7; d_gene: .; CDR3nt: TGTGCCAGCAGTTACGCCGGGGATCTCGGGTACGAGCAGTACTTC; CDR3aa: CASSYAGDLGYEQYF
v_gene: TRBV11-3; abundance: .; j_gene: TRBJ2-7; d_gene: TRBD1; CDR3nt: TGTGCCAGCAGCCCCCGACAGGGGCGGTACGACGAGCAGTACTTC; CDR3aa: CASSPRQGRYDEQYF
v_gene: TRBV30; abundance: .; j_gene: TRBJ2-1; d_gene: .; CDR3nt: TGTGCCAGAAACGGGGTTTACAATGAGCAGTTCTTC; CDR3aa: CARNGVYNEQFF